This T cell receptor beta chain came from a study of T cells in Graves' hyperthyroidism and ophthalmopathy. Overall study results and limits: Model predictions of ophthalmopathy came a median about 6.3 months before onset. Also found in blood were most expanded thyroid clonotypes above 0.001.

This CDR3 contains 15 residues. With 5 bases removed from V and 8 bases from J, the gap between germline ends came to 21 bases. The germline gives CDR1 MNHEY, CDR2 SMNVEV (reference sequence). This clonotype showed up many times. What it binds is not known. From RNA transcripts, TCR beta CDR3 regions were amplified. HTBI primers were employed in a first-round RT-PCR of the TCR CDR3. TCRdb reprocessed the multiplex PCR reads with MiXCR, giving one entry per CDR3 protein. The data show 300,000 to 350,000 distinct CDR3 sequences, around 16% seen once. Researchers barred patients who had uncontrolled infection, other autoimmune disease, pregnancy or lactation.

This TCR was sampled from a young man with Graves' hyperthyroidism. The chain couples TRBV27 to TRBJ1-2; possibly TRBD1 for D (5 bases). Sequences were obtained from blood. Here the CDR3 reads CASSEGPRVREGYTF. In nucleotides, the CDR3 is TGTGCCAGCAGTGAAGGTCCCAGGGTTCGAGAGGGCTACACCTTC.